These T cell receptor beta chains were read from a single sample in a study of metastatic and nonmetastatic thyroid tumors. TCRdb reanalyzed the PCR reads via MiXCR. This sample carries approximately 58,000 clones, roughly 22% of them seen once, and the ten largest clones take about 3.9%. The sequenced sample was blood. These receptor sequences come from a female donor with papillary thyroid cancer or a benign thyroid nodule (not recorded which). Some clones in this sample may be carry-over from other donors' samples. CDR3s include the opening cysteine and the closing phenylalanine or tryptophan. D genes are given only for firm matches. Only part of the rows carry a size: once, few, many, or a class if the clone is expanded.

TRBV27	TRBJ2-1	-	-	CATSDTSSYIEQFF	TGTGCAACTTCGGACACCAGCTCCTACATTGAGCAGTTCTTC
TRBV7-2	TRBJ2-2	TRBD2	-	CASSLDGRRTGELFF	TGTGCCAGCAGCTTAGACGGGAGGCGTACCGGGGAGCTGTTTTTT
TRBV6-1	TRBJ2-6	-	many	CASSGVGARSSGANVLTF	TGTGCCAGCAGTGGCGTCGGTGCCCGTTCGAGTGGGGCCAACGTCCTGACTTTC
TRBV5-1	TRBJ1-4	TRBD1	many	CASSWGQGTNEKLFF	TGCGCCAGCAGCTGGGGACAGGGCACTAATGAAAAACTGTTTTTT
TRBV27	TRBJ2-2	-	many	CASRYRGNTGELFF	TGTGCCAGCAGATACCGGGGAAACACCGGGGAGCTGTTTTTT
TRBV20-1	TRBJ2-3	TRBD2	-	CSASPSGVVVADTQYF	TGCAGTGCTTCACCTAGCGGAGTGGTGGTCGCAGATACGCAGTATTTT
TRBV28	TRBJ2-4	-	many	CASSLSGEAVQYF	TGTGCCAGCAGTTTATCCGGGGAGGCGGTTCAGTACTTC
TRBV12-3/TRBV12-4	TRBJ2-7	TRBD2	many	CASSFRGAGGKYEQYF	TGTGCCAGCAGTTTCCGTGGAGCGGGAGGGAAGTACGAGCAGTACTTC
TRBV30	TRBJ1-2	-	many	CAWSVELTLKRLVTRGYTF	TGTGCCTGGAGTGTAGAGTTGACTCTGAAGAGGCTAGTAACGCGGGGCTACACCTTC
TRBV6-5	TRBJ2-7	-	many	CASSYSWAESSYEQYF	TGTGCCAGCAGTTACTCTTGGGCGGAAAGCTCCTACGAGCAGTACTTC
TRBV20-1	TRBJ1-1	-	many	CSAREDTEAFF	TGCAGTGCTAGAGAGGACACTGAAGCTTTCTTT